This TCR beta chain derives from a study of cytomegalovirus exposure and HLA in healthy donors. Study-level information: Approximately 83 million unique TCRs from HLA-typed donors were held in an early data release. Study-level results: In vitro testing confirmed a few CMV-associated chains as specific for CMV antigens.

This clone occurred a few times. Its antigen remains unidentified. CDR3 length: 16 amino acids. After removal of 4 bases from V and 2 bases from J, the junction contained 7 bases not matched to a gene. The germline V gene encodes CDR1 SNHLY and CDR2 FYNNEI. The PCR was carried out with 60 Vbeta primers and 13 Jbeta primers. Assay: immunoSEQ multiplex PCR; the TCRdb copy retains only in-frame clones and omits some. The sample records some 200,000 clones, roughly 10% being singletons. Sequencing input: PBMCs. The rearrangement uses TRBV2 and TRBJ2-5; the match to TRBD2 covers 10 bases. The sequence was collected from a woman in her thirties in good health and CMV-seropositive. The CDR3, as DNA: TGTGCCAGCAGTGCCTCGGGACTAGCGCAACAAGAGACCCAGTACTTC. This encodes CASSASGLAQQETQYF. The whole variable domain, remainder taken from reference TRBV2 and TRBJ2-5, is EPEVTQTPSHQVTQMGQEVILRCVPISNHLYFYWYRQILGQKVEFLVSFYNNEISEKSEIFDDQFSVERPDGSNFTLKIRSTKLEDSAMYFCASSASGLAQQETQYFGPGTRLLVL.